This T cell receptor (beta chain) was captured in a study of T-cell reconstitution after alpha-beta-depleted transplantation in children. Findings and limits, study-wide: Once a year had passed after transplant, T-cell counts and diversity came mostly from newly produced T cells. Day-60 TCRbeta diversity that was high in some patients was derived from surviving recipient T cells and thymic progenitors.

Library preparation (for TCRbeta) was performed with unique molecular identifiers. Using its own MiXCR run on the PCR reads, TCRdb lists one record per CDR3 protein. The sample records about 580,000 distinct CDR3 sequences, 27% being singletons. V gave up 0 bases and J gave up 8 bases, with 12 bases separating them. The CDR3 runs to 14 residues. Germline CDR1 SGHRS, CDR2 YFSETQ. About this clonotype: The antigen remains undetermined.

The receptor comes from a boy under two years old with Wiskott-Aldrich syndrome, due to receive a stem cell transplant. J is TRBJ2-1 and V is TRBV5-1, with a tentative D call TRBD1 (5 bases). The specimen was PBMCs, collected before TCRalphabeta/CD19-depleted stem cell transplant. In DNA, the CDR3 is TGCGCCAGCAGCTTGGCCTATGGGGCTGATGAGCAGTTCTTC. Protein: CASSLAYGADEQFF.